The 23 T cell receptor beta chains in this list originate from one sample, sequenced in a study. MiXCR was run by TCRdb on the 5' RACE reads, yielding one entry per CDR3 protein. The data show roughly 55,000 distinct CDR3 sequences, around 26% seen once. The sample was tumor-infiltrating naive CD4+ T cells sorted from the breast tumor. Subset denoted: naive CD4+ T cells, CD4+CD45RA+CD25-. These receptors all stem from a female donor with breast cancer.

This clonotype was counted only a few times. V is TRBV27 and J is TRBJ1-6; 9 bases are a match to TRBD1. This CDR3 contains 14 residues. Germline trimming cut 6 bases from V and 14 bases from J; bases unmatched to any gene: 11. CDR1 is MNHEY and CDR2 is SMNVEV in the germline V gene (reference sequence). The CDR3 is CASRATGGDFTLHF. CDR3 sequence (DNA): TGTGCCAGCAGAGCCACAGGGGGCGACTTCACCCTCCACTTT.

The chain uses TRBV12-3 or TRBV12-4 and TRBJ2-2; 9 bases fit TRBD2. Losses at the gene ends were 4 bases for V and 12 bases for J; bases not matched to a gene: 15. This CDR3 is built from 16 residues. The CDR3 DNA reads as TGTGCCAGCAGTTCAGGGGCTAGCGGGGTCTACAGGAAGCTGTTTTTT. This encodes CASSSGASGVYRKLFF.

The chain carries TRBV4-3 and TRBJ2-3; D is ambiguous. The CDR3 extends over 16 amino acids. Germline V gene data show CDR1 as LGHNA and CDR2 as YSLEER. V was shortened by 1 base and J by 0 bases, with 11 bases between the two germline ends. CDR3 residues: CASSQVTSASTDTQYF. The CDR3 region has the DNA TGCGCCAGCAGCCAAGTTACCTCGGCCAGCACAGATACGCAGTATTTT.

The chain joins TRBV20-1 to TRBJ1-4; a possible D gene is TRBD1 (6 bases). This CDR3 has 14 amino acids. Deletions cut 5 bases from V and 5 bases from J, with 15 bases between. The germline V gene encodes CDR1 DFQATT and CDR2 SNEGSKA (reference sequence). The CDR3: CSAEKGGKNEKLFF. DNA for the CDR3: TGCAGTGCTGAAAAAGGGGGGAAGAATGAAAAACTGTTTTTT.

CDR3 loop: CASTPVGDTRGEQYF. CDR3 sequence (DNA): TGTGCCAGCACCCCCGTCGGGGATACCCGAGGCGAGCAGTACTTC. The chain uses TRBV27 and TRBJ2-7, with a tentative D call TRBD2 (5 bases). Trimming left V 7 bases short and J 6 bases short, with 22 bases between. Germline CDR1 and CDR2: MNHEY and SMNVEV (reference sequence). The CDR3 is made up of 15 amino acids.

The CDR3 coding sequence is TGTGCCAGCAGTAAACAGGGGACGAAGAATCAGCCCCAGCATTTT. It encodes CASSKQGTKNQPQHF. The chain uses TRBV12-3 or TRBV12-4 and TRBJ1-5; the match to TRBD1 covers 7 bases. Losses at the gene ends were 5 bases for V and 4 bases for J; bases not matched to a gene: 8. The CDR3 consists of 15 residues.

With respect to this clonotype: Given a much more abundant clone one base away, this may be a read error. The rearrangement uses TRBV5-1 and TRBJ2-1; D possibly corresponds to TRBD2 (6 bases). CDR1 SGHRS and CDR2 YFSETQ come from the germline V gene. CDR3 length equals 15 residues. CDR3 in DNA: TGCGCCAGCAGCTCGGTAAGGCGGGACTTCAATGAGCAGTGCTTC. As protein: CASSSVRRDFNEQCF. Full variable domain (missing parts from reference TRBV5-1 and TRBJ2-1): KAGVTQTPRYLIKTRGQQVTLSCSPISGHRSVSWYQQTPGQGLQFLFEYFSETQRNKGNFPGRFSGRQFSNSRSEMNVSTLELGDSALYLCASSSVRRDFNEQCFGPGTRLTVL.

The CDR3 coding sequence is TGCGCCAGCAGCCCTGCGAGGCGGTACGAGCAGTACTTC. It specifies CASSPARRYEQYF. The rearrangement joins TRBV5-1 to TRBJ2-7; no reliable D call. Between the trimmed V and J ends, which lost 4 bases and 4 bases, there was a span of 12 bases. The CDR3 consists of 13 residues. Per the germline V gene, CDR1 is SGHRS and CDR2 is YFSETQ.

CDR3 in DNA: TGTGCCAGCGGCATAGCACCCAGCTACGAGCAGTACTTC. As protein: CASGIAPSYEQYF. V is TRBV7-2 and J is TRBJ2-7; D not certain. The CDR3 consists of 13 residues. Germline V gene sequence: CDR1 SGHTA, CDR2 FQGNSA. V was clipped by 8 bases and J by 3 bases, with 14 bases between them.

This rearrangement joins TRBV10-2 to TRBJ2-1; D possibly corresponds to TRBD1 (5 bases). Per germline, CDR1 WSHSY and CDR2 SAAADI. The CDR3 is 15 residues long. Trimming cost V 5 bases and J 4 bases, with 15 bases left between them. CDR3 sequence: CASSSLDTRYNEQFF. The CDR3 DNA follows: TGCGCCAGCAGTTCATTGGACACCCGTTACAATGAGCAGTTCTTC.

The V call is TRBV4-1, the J call TRBJ1-1; no reliable D call. The germline CDR1 and CDR2 sequences are MGHRA and YSYEKL. The ends were cut back, 5 bases at V and 0 bases at J, with 7 bases in the middle. The CDR3 covers 13 residues. The CDR3 DNA sequence: TGCGCCAGCAGCAGAGCTATGAACACTGAAGCTTTCTTT. Translation gives CASSRAMNTEAFF.

This clonotype has a count of ten or more. The chain is built from TRBV20-1 and TRBJ2-7; D unclear. The CDR3 runs to 13 residues. Germline CDR1 reads DFQATT; CDR2 reads SNEGSKA (reference sequence). Deletions cut 2 bases from V and 4 bases from J, with 12 bases between. The CDR3 region is CSARSPSGYEQYF. CDR3 coding DNA: TGCAGTGCTAGATCTCCATCTGGATACGAGCAGTACTTC.

The chain uses TRBV7-2 and TRBJ1-3; tentative D call: TRBD1 (5 bases). V dropped 5 bases and J dropped 4 bases, with 15 bases sitting between them. The CDR3 spans 15 residues. Germline CDR1 SGHTA, CDR2 FQGNSA. The CDR3 is CASSPYGTAGNTIYF. For the CDR3, the DNA is TGTGCCAGCAGCCCATACGGGACCGCCGGAAACACCATATATTTT.

This clonotype came up a few times. This chain joins TRBV7-8 and TRBJ1-5; the D is unclear. The CDR3 extends over 12 amino acids. V dropped 10 bases and J dropped 4 bases, with 11 bases sitting between them. Per germline, CDR1 SGHVS and CDR2 FQNEAQ. As DNA, the CDR3 is TGTGCCACCGGGAAGGGAAATCAGCCCCAGCATTTT. The encoded protein is CATGKGNQPQHF.

This clonotype occurred many times. The rearrangement uses TRBV6-5 and TRBJ1-1; D unclear. Trimming removed 0 bases at V and 3 bases at J, with 11 bases between. Germline CDR1 is MNHEY and CDR2 is SVGAGI. This CDR3 region has 15 residues. CDR3 nucleotide sequence: TGTGCCAGCAGTTACTCGAGGCATGGGGACACTGAAGCTTTCTTT. Translated, it gives CASSYSRHGDTEAFF.

The V and J genes are TRBV4-1 and TRBJ2-7; D is unclear. Trimming removed 2 bases from V and 2 bases from J, with 22 bases in between. There are 18 residues in the CDR3. Germline assignment: CDR1 MGHRA and CDR2 YSYEKL. The CDR3 region is CASSQFGAGRKGAYEQYF. The CDR3 region has the DNA TGCGCCAGCAGCCAATTTGGTGCCGGGCGCAAAGGCGCCTACGAGCAGTACTTC.

This clonotype turned up a few times. This chain links TRBV3-1 with TRBJ1-1, with 9 positions matching TRBD1. Looked up from germline, CDR1 is LGHDT and CDR2 is YNNKEL (reference sequence). V shed 3 bases, J shed 1 base, and the junction held 0 bases outside the gene matches. The CDR3 totals 14 residues. CDR3 nucleotide sequence: TGTGCCAGCAGCCAGGGACAGGGGAACACTGAAGCTTTCTTT. Translated: CASSQGQGNTEAFF.

The V gene is TRBV27, the J gene TRBJ2-3; 9 bases line up with TRBD1. Germline CDR1 and CDR2: MNHEY and SMNVEV (reference sequence). Losses at the gene ends were 5 bases for V and 4 bases for J; bases not matched to a gene: 4. The CDR3 extends over 14 amino acids. The CDR3 nucleotides are TGTGCCAGCAGTCCACGACAGGGGGCAGATACGCAGTATTTT. It is translated as CASSPRQGADTQYF.

This chain uses TRBV15 with TRBJ1-5; TRBD1 aligns across 11 bases. This CDR3 spans 14 amino acids. The junction had 0 bases not matched to a gene; V was cut back by 1 base and J by 7 bases. CDR1 is LNHNV, CDR2 YYDKDF, per germline (reference sequence). CDR3 in amino acids: CATSRGDRGQPQHF. CDR3 nucleotide sequence: TGTGCCACCAGCAGAGGGGACAGGGGGCAGCCCCAGCATTTT.

This clonotype has just a few counts. V gene TRBV5-1 combines with J gene TRBJ2-3; no clear D. This CDR3 comprises 15 residues. V was cut by 7 bases and J by 4 bases, with 19 bases left in between. Looked up from germline, CDR1 is SGHRS and CDR2 is YFSETQ. The CDR3 DNA sequence: TGCGCCAGCGACACCGGCCACCACCCCCCAGATACGCAGTATTTT. Translated, it gives CASDTGHHPPDTQYF. Full variable domain (missing parts from reference TRBV5-1 and TRBJ2-3): KAGVTQTPRYLIKTRGQQVTLSCSPISGHRSVSWYQQTPGQGLQFLFEYFSETQRNKGNFPGRFSGRQFSNSRSEMNVSTLELGDSALYLCASDTGHHPPDTQYFGPGTRLTVL.

The chain has TRBV4-3 and TRBJ2-2; 8 nucleotides line up with TRBD2. Per germline, CDR1 LGHNA and CDR2 YSLEER. This CDR3 region has 15 residues. The junction had 3 bases not matched to a gene; V was cut back by 0 bases and J by 6 bases. CDR3 region: CASSQDRGGAGELFF. The CDR3 DNA sequence: TGCGCCAGCAGCCAAGATCGGGGGGGCGCCGGGGAGCTGTTTTTT.

A few counts support this clonotype. The chain carries TRBV3-1 and TRBJ2-1; TRBD2 might be the D (6 bases). The V gene's germline CDR1 is LGHDT and CDR2 YNNKEL (reference sequence). The CDR3 sequence is 15 residues long. Trimming left V 1 base short and J 6 bases short, with 13 bases between. The CDR3 here is CASSQGRGDRNEQFF. The CDR3 nucleotides read TGTGCCAGCAGCCAAGGGCGCGGGGACCGCAATGAGCAGTTCTTC.

The genes are TRBV6-5 and TRBJ2-5; D is undetermined. V lost 6 bases, J lost 5 bases, and 13 bases lay in between. Germline loops: CDR1 MNHEY, CDR2 SVGAGI. The CDR3 totals 13 residues. The CDR3 sequence is CASSSSGWETQYF. CDR3 DNA: TGTGCCAGCAGCTCCTCAGGTTGGGAGACCCAGTACTTC.